This TCR beta chain is drawn from a study of blood T cell repertoires in COVID-19. Turning to the study itself: Italy, Spain and the United States were the sources of the convalescent and acute COVID-19 samples. PBMCs, B-cell-depleted T cells, or T cells provided the cDNA or gDNA that made up the material.

The CDR3 has 17 amino acids. Trimming took 6 bases from V and 7 from J; bases not matched to a gene: 14. Germline loops: CDR1 KGHSH, CDR2 LQKENI. This clone has a handful of counts. Assay: immunoSEQ multiplex PCR; the TCRdb copy retains only in-frame clones and omits some. Among some 150,000 clones listed, about nine tenths were seen once. This sequence originates from a woman in her 70s with acute or convalescent COVID-19. Sequences were obtained from peripheral blood. The J gene is TRBJ1-4, the V gene TRBV18; 10 bases map to TRBD1. The CDR3 is CASSPELKTGGREKLFF. The DNA of the CDR3 is TGTGCCAGCTCGCCAGAACTTAAGACAGGGGGCCGTGAAAAACTGTTTTTT.